The clone carrying this TCR beta chain appeared once. Its antigen is not known. These data come from a study of blood T cells in healthy people across ages. Study-level results: Strongly correlated with naive T cell percentage was TCR beta diversity. Roughly linear age-related decline in beta diversity appeared, significant by age 40.

A second PCR of about 7 to 11 cycles used a sample-barcoded 5' primer and a J-beta primer mix. TCRdb redid the calling of the 5' RACE reads with MiXCR, one entry per CDR3 protein. The data contain more than 800,000 distinct CDR3 sequences, roughly 45% of them singletons. Germline V lookup: CDR1 MNHNY, CDR2 SVGAGI (reference sequence). V was clipped by 5 bases and J by 3 bases; unmatched bases: 10. This CDR3 contains 16 residues. The TCR sequence derives from a woman in her sixties or seventies in good health. The chain recombines TRBV6-6 with TRBJ2-3; the match to TRBD2 covers 8 bases. Input material: blood. The CDR3 DNA follows: TGTGCCAGCAGTACGTCCCCTGGCGGGAGGACAGATACGCAGTATTTT. This codes for CASSTSPGGRTDTQYF.